This TCR beta chain was identified in a study of human T cells and chemical hapten exposure. Single cDNA molecules in the library carried unique molecular identifiers attached during preparation. Authors' data handling: A per-sample median of about 96,000 TCRs was observed, with counts ranging from about 20,000 to 750,000. TCRdb ran MiXCR on the RACE reads and lists one entry per CDR3 protein. None of the V and J calls come from the authors' own analysis; TCRdb made them. The sample includes 60,000 to 90,000 distinct CDR3 sequences, around 9.3% of them seen just once. There are many counts of this clonotype. Time point specified: healthy volunteer bleed at 6 weeks. Whole blood, unfractionated, served as the material for total RNA extraction. J gave up 1 base and V 3 bases, and 4 bases lay outside the gene matches. The CDR3 covers 14 residues. CDR1 SQVTM and CDR2 ANQGSEA come from the germline V gene.

Sample: whole blood. This chain joins TRBV29-1 and TRBJ1-1; TRBD1 agrees at 8 bases. The receptor comes from a female donor in good health. Some clones in this sample may be carry-over from other donors' samples. The CDR3 reads CSVDVGTGNTEAFF. CDR3 sequence (DNA): TGCAGCGTTGATGTGGGGACAGGGAACACTGAAGCTTTCTTT.